The clone carrying this TCR beta chain was seen many times. Its matching antigen is unknown. This record belongs to a study of human T cells and chemical hapten exposure. General observations from the study: PT1 expanded TCR counts and patch test score were linked, and their correlation was positive. As the donors had alopecia, their immune response may differ from healthy people's.

Time point reported: pre-sensitization, week 0. The treatment is: therapeutic diphenylcyclopropenone sensitization with weekly scalp DPC. The CDR3 covers 12 residues. Germline V gene data show CDR1 as SGHRS and CDR2 as YFSETQ. V lost 3 bases, J lost 0 bases, and 4 bases lay in between. Original analysis: Samples contained a median of 95,638 TCRs, with a range of 23,224 to 690,600. Via MiXCR, TCRdb re-called the RACE reads, giving one row per CDR3 protein. The V and J calls here are based on TCRdb, not the publication. The table records approximately 400,000 distinct CDR3 sequences, 4.5% to 5.5% of them present only once.

The chain combines TRBV5-1 with TRBJ2-7; D is uncertain. The receptor was isolated from a woman aged 45-59 years with alopecia areata. Some clones in this sample may be carry-over from other donors' samples. The specimen comprised whole blood, sampled in connection with sensitization to the hapten diphenylcyclopropenone (DPC). The chain's CDR3 is CASSSNSYEQYF. The DNA of the CDR3 is TGCGCCAGCAGCTCCAACTCCTACGAGCAGTACTTC.